The 9 T cell receptor beta chains in this list originate from one sample, sequenced in a study of T-cell reconstitution after alpha-beta-depleted transplantation in children. As it was prepared, the TCRbeta library received unique molecular identifiers. From the PCR reads, TCRdb called clonotypes with MiXCR, one entry per CDR3 protein. The sample gives fewer than 500,000 distinct CDR3 sequences, approximately 42% of which show up once; 25% to 30% is in the top ten. Source: PBMCs, taken before TCRalphabeta/CD19-depleted stem cell transplant. The receptors originated from a girl aged 2 to 10 with aplastic anemia, due to receive a stem cell transplant.

The chain uses TRBV28 and TRBJ2-7, with TRBD1 identical over 9 bases. The length of the CDR3 is 14 residues. Germline V gene lookup returns CDR1 MDHEN and CDR2 SYDVKM. V trimming: 3 bases; J trimming: 6 bases; junction bases outside the gene matches: 6. CDR3 sequence reads: CASSFGDRVSEQYF. DNA for the CDR3: TGTGCCAGCAGTTTTGGGGACAGGGTGTCCGAGCAGTACTTC.

V usage is TRBV6-5 and J usage is TRBJ1-2, with a tentative D call TRBD1 (5 bases). The CDR3 is made up of 12 amino acids. Trimming took 7 bases from V and 4 from J, leaving 10 bases between them. In germline, CDR1 is MNHEY, CDR2 SVGAGI. The DNA of the CDR3 is TGTGCCAGCATGGGGGAGAGCTATGGCTACACCTTC. Translating gives CASMGESYGYTF.

CDR3 sequence: CASSLEEGRNEKLFF. CDR3 in DNA: TGTGCCAGCAGCTTAGAGGAGGGCAGAAATGAAAAACTGTTTTTT. This chain uses TRBV7-9 with TRBJ1-4; the D is unclear. Germline assignment: CDR1 SEHNR and CDR2 FQNEAQ (reference sequence). The CDR3 has 15 residues. Between the trimmed V and J ends, which lost 1 base and 5 bases, there was a span of 11 bases.

V is TRBV20-1 and J is TRBJ1-5; D call uncertain. CDR1 DFQATT and CDR2 SNEGSKA come from the germline V gene (reference sequence). V was trimmed by 0 bases and J by 0 bases, leaving 15 bases between them. This CDR3 comprises 17 residues. The CDR3 DNA follows: TGCAGTGCTAGAGATCTGGGAAGGACGTATAGCAATCAGCCCCAGCATTTT. This gives the protein CSARDLGRTYSNQPQHF.

Here the CDR3 reads CASSLEFRDRGYEQYF. Here the CDR3 DNA reads TGCGCCAGCAGCTTGGAGTTCCGTGACAGGGGGTACGAGCAGTACTTC. The chain combines TRBV5-1 with TRBJ2-7, with TRBD1 identical over 9 bases. The CDR3 totals 16 residues. Trimming removed 0 bases from V and 4 bases from J; junction bases left unmatched: 8. Germline CDR1 SGHRS, CDR2 YFSETQ.

This clonotype was observed at least ten times. The chain joins TRBV19 to TRBJ2-2; no reliable D call. The length of the CDR3 is 12 residues. Germline lookup yields CDR1 LNHDA and CDR2 SQIVND (reference sequence). Trimming pared 6 bases from V and 7 bases from J, leaving 9 bases between. For the CDR3, the DNA is TGTGCCAGTAGAACCGGTCGCGGGGAGCTGTTTTTT. Its translation: CASRTGRGELFF.

This clonotype was picked up a small number of times. V and J are TRBV11-2 and TRBJ2-3, with 14 bases fitting TRBD2. Germline CDR1 is SGHAT and CDR2 is FQNNGV. The CDR3 totals 18 residues. Trimming took 3 bases from V and 7 from J; bases not matched to a gene: 12. The CDR3 coding sequence is TGTGCCAGCAGCTTGTCCGGGACTAGCGGGAGCATAGGGAATACGCAGTATTTT. Protein product: CASSLSGTSGSIGNTQYF. The variable domain in full, with the rest retrieved from reference TRBV11-2 and TRBJ2-3, is EAGVAQSPRYKIIEKRQSVAFWCNPISGHATLYWYQQILGQGPKLLIQFQNNGVVDDSQLPKDRFSAERLKGVDSTLKIQPAKLEDSAVYLCASSLSGTSGSIGNTQYFGPGTRLTVL.

This clonotype was observed a few times. The chain links TRBV12-3 or TRBV12-4 to TRBJ1-4, with 8 bases that match TRBD1. Germline trimming cut 6 bases from V and 6 bases from J; bases unmatched to any gene: 6. The length of the CDR3 is 14 residues. CDR3: CASRPGGSYEKLFF. For the CDR3, the DNA is TGTGCCAGCAGGCCAGGGGGCTCATATGAAAAACTGTTTTTT.

This clonotype showed up many times. V usage is TRBV3-1 and J usage is TRBJ1-1; 7 bases align to TRBD1. Trimming removed 5 bases from V and 1 base from J; junction bases left unmatched: 4. The germline V gene has CDR1 LGHDT and CDR2 YNNKEL (reference sequence). This CDR3 region has 14 residues. The CDR3 region has the DNA TGTGCCAGCAGCGATTCAGGGGGGAACACTGAAGCTTTCTTT. Translating it yields CASSDSGGNTEAFF. Together with reference TRBV3-1 and TRBJ1-1, the CDR3 gives the full variable domain: DTAVSQTPKYLVTQMGNDKSIKCEQNLGHDTMYWYKQDSKKFLKIMFSYNNKELIINETVPNRFSPKSPDKAHLNLHINSLELGDSAVYFCASSDSGGNTEAFFGQGTRLTVV.